Shown below are 8 T cell receptor beta chains from a single sample sequenced in a study of blood T cells in healthy people across ages. Through a sample-barcoded 5' primer and a J-beta primer mix, a second PCR was run for roughly 6 to 11 cycles. MiXCR, run by TCRdb on the 5' RACE reads, gives a single entry per CDR3 protein. Of roughly 1,700,000 distinct CDR3 sequences in the sample, over 25% were seen once. Material: blood. These TCRs come from a woman younger than 45 in good health.

Note on this clonotype: A much larger clone is a single base away; this may be a read error. The CDR3 nucleotides read TGTGCCACCAGCAGAGCAACGACAGATTCCTACGAGCAGTTCTTC. Translated, it gives CATSRATTDSYEQFF. V is TRBV15 and J is TRBJ2-1; a weak D match, TRBD1 (5 bases). Per the germline V gene, CDR1 is LNHNV and CDR2 is YYDKDF (reference sequence). This CDR3 region has 15 residues. The V gene lost 1 base and the J gene lost 10 bases, with 17 bases spanning the gap.

This clonotype occurred a few times. One end of the junction is discordant with germline, which a read error may explain. V gene TRBV7-2 combines with J gene TRBJ2-7; D is undetermined. Germline CDR1 SGHTA, CDR2 FQGNSA. The CDR3 totals 13 residues. The CDR3 nucleotides are TGTGCCATCAGCTACGGCATCTCCTACGAGCAGTACTTC. Translated: CAISYGISYEQYF.

This clonotype was counted once. CDR3 coding DNA: TGCGCCAGCAACTCTGGAAACCCCAGCACAGATACGCAGTATTTT. Its translation is CASNSGNPSTDTQYF. The chain couples TRBV5-1 to TRBJ2-3; D unclear. V was cut by 6 bases and J by 0 bases, with 14 bases left in between. Per the germline V gene, CDR1 is SGHRS and CDR2 is YFSETQ. The CDR3 contains 15 residues.

With respect to this clonotype: A much bigger clone sits one base away, suggesting this may be a read error. The chain uses TRBV20-1 and TRBJ2-7; TRBD1 aligns across 9 bases. The CDR3 spans 15 residues. Per the germline V gene, CDR1 is DFQATT and CDR2 is SNEGSKA (reference sequence). The CDR3 nucleotides are TGCAGTACTAGAGATGGGGACAGGGCGTCCTACGAGCAGTACTTC. It codes for CSTRDGDRASYEQYF.

This clonotype was picked up many times. The V gene is TRBV10-3, the J gene TRBJ2-3, with TRBD2 identical over 7 bases. The V gene end was trimmed by 0 bases and the J gene end by 1 base; junction bases not matched to a gene: 7. From germline, CDR1 is ENHRY and CDR2 SYGVKD. The CDR3 is 17 amino acids. The CDR3: CAISESWSGKGTDTQYF. CDR3 coding DNA: TGTGCCATCAGTGAGTCATGGAGCGGGAAGGGCACAGATACGCAGTATTTT.

This clonotype turned up a few times. The gene calls are TRBV28 and TRBJ2-5; TRBD2 is a possible D gene (6 bases). V was pared by 5 bases and J by 7 bases, with 23 bases between. CDR1 and CDR2 (germline): MDHEN, SYDVKM. The CDR3 totals 16 residues. CDR3 protein: CASSLIRGASRWTQYF. CDR3 nucleotides: TGTGCCAGCAGTCTCATTCGCGGGGCCTCTCGGTGGACCCAGTACTTC.

The table lists this clonotype with a few counts. This sequence is one base from a far larger clone and is likely a read error. The chain couples TRBV27 to TRBJ2-7, with unresolved D. Germline values: CDR1 MNHEY, CDR2 SMNVEV (reference sequence). The CDR3 is 11 residues long. Here the CDR3 reads CANSLGSEQYF. The DNA for the CDR3 is TGTGCCAACAGTTTGGGAAGCGAGCAGTACTTC.

The chain links TRBV4-3 to TRBJ2-3; 8 nucleotides line up with TRBD2. This CDR3 contains 16 residues. The germline V gene has CDR1 LGHNA and CDR2 YSLEER. V shed 3 bases, J shed 4 bases, and the junction held 9 bases outside the gene matches. CDR3 sequence: CASSQGSGSGADTQYF. The CDR3 DNA follows: TGCGCCAGCAGCCAGGGGAGCGGGAGTGGGGCAGATACGCAGTATTTT.